This TCR beta chain was sequenced during a study of control samples from healthy donors and cancer patients. Profiling relied on immunoSEQ multiplex PCR, and the TCRdb table lists in-frame clones only, not all of them. The data contain about 48,000 clones, over 85% of them singletons. This CDR3 region has 13 residues. V trimming: 1 base; J trimming: 8 bases; junction bases outside the gene matches: 1. Germline V gives CDR1 KGHSH, CDR2 LQKENI. The V call is TRBV18, the J call TRBJ2-1, with 8 bases fitting TRBD2. Sequenced material: PBMCs. The clonotype was recovered from a woman aged 45-65 years with head and neck cancer. DNA for the CDR3: TGTGCCAGCTCACCACGGACTAGCCATGAGCAGTTCTTC. This sequence encodes CASSPRTSHEQFF.